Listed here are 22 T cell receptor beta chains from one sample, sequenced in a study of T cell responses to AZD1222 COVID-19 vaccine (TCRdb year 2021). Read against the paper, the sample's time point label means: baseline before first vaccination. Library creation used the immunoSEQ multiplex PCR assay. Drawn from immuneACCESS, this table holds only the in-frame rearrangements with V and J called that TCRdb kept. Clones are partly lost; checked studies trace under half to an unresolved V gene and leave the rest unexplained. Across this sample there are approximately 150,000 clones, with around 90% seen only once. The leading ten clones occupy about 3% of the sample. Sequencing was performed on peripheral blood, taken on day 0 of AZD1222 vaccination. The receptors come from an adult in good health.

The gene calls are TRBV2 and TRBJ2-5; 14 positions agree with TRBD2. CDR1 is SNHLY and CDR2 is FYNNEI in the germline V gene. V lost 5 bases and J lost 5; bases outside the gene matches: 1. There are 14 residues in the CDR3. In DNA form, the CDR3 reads TGTGCCAGCAGTTGGACTAGCGGGAGGGAGACCCAGTACTTC. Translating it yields CASSWTSGRETQYF. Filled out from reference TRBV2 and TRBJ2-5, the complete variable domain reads EPEVTQTPSHQVTQMGQEVILRCVPISNHLYFYWYRQILGQKVEFLVSFYNNEISEKSEIFDDQFSVERPDGSNFTLKIRSTKLEDSAMYFCASSWTSGRETQYFGPGTRLLVL.

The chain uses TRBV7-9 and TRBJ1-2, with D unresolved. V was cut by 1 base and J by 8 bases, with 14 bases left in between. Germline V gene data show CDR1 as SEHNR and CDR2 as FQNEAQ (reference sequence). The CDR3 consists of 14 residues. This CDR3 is CASSLGVTGLGYTF. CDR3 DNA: TGTGCCAGCAGCTTAGGTGTGACGGGCCTCGGCTACACCTTC.

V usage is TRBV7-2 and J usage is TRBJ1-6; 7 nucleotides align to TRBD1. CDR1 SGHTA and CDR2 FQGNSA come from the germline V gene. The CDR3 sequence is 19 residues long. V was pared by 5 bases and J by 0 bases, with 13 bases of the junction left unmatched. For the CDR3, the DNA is TGTGCCAGCAGCCCTCGGACAGGCACTTATAGCTCCTATAATTCACCCCTCCACTTT. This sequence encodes CASSPRTGTYSSYNSPLHF.

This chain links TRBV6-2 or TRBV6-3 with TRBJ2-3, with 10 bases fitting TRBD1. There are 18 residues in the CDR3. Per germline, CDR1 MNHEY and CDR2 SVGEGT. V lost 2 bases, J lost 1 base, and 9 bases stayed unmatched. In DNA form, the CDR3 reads TGTGCCAGCAGTTACAACGCCGGGACAGGGGAGGGCACAGATACGCAGTATTTT. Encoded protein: CASSYNAGTGEGTDTQYF.

For the CDR3, the DNA is TGTGCCAGCAGTTACTCCAGGAAGGGGGACCATGGCTACACCTTC. It yields the protein CASSYSRKGDHGYTF. The V call is TRBV6-5, the J call TRBJ1-2; possible D gene TRBD1, 6 bases. Germline V gene data show CDR1 as MNHEY and CDR2 as SVGAGI. CDR3 length: 15 amino acids. The V end lost 0 bases, the J end lost 6 bases, and 14 bases lay between the germline ends.

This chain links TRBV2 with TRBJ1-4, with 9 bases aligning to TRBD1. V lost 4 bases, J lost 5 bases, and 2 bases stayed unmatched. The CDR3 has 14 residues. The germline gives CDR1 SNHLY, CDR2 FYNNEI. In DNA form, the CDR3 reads TGTGCCAGCAGTGGCGGGACAGGGAATGAAAAACTGTTTTTT. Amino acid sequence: CASSGGTGNEKLFF.

The CDR3 nucleotides read TGTGCCAGCAGCCAGGACAGGGTTCACGAGCAGTACTTC. It specifies CASSQDRVHEQYF. The chain carries TRBV6-2 or TRBV6-3 and TRBJ2-7; 8 bases are shared with TRBD1. The CDR3 spans 13 residues. J was trimmed by 5 bases and V by 6 bases; bases with no gene match: 6. Germline CDR1 MNHEY, CDR2 SVGEGT.

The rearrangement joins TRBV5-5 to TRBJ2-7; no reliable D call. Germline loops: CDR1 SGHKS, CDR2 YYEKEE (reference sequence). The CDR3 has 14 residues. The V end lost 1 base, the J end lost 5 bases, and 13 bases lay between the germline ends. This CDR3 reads CASSLQIPGDEQYF. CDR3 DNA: TGTGCCAGCAGCTTGCAGATCCCAGGCGACGAGCAGTACTTC.

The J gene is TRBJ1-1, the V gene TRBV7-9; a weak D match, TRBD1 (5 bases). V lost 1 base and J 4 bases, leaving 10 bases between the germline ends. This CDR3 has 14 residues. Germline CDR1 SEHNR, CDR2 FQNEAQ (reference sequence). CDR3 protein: CASSLDSRGTEAFF. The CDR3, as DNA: TGTGCCAGCAGCTTAGATAGTAGGGGCACTGAAGCTTTCTTT.

CDR3 residues: CASSLDLRNTIYF. The CDR3 DNA follows: TGTGCCAGCAGCTTAGATCTCCGAAACACCATATATTTT. The chain uses TRBV11-2 and TRBJ1-3, with D hard to call. The CDR3 sequence is 13 residues long. Trimming removed 0 bases at V and 5 bases at J, with 5 bases between. Germline V lookup: CDR1 SGHAT, CDR2 FQNNGV.

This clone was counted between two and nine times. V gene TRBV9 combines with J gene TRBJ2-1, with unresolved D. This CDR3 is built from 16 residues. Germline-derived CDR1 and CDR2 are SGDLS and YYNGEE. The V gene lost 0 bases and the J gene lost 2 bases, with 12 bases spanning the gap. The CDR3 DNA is TGTGCCAGCAGCGTAGACCCCCAAGAACCCTACAATGAGCAGTTCTTC. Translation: CASSVDPQEPYNEQFF.

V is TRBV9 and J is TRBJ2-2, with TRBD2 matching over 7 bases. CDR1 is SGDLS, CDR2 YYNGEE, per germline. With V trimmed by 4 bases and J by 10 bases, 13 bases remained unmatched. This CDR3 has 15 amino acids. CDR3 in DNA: TGTGCCAGCAGCCCGCTTGGGGAGGGTATGGAGGAGCTGTTTTTT. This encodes CASSPLGEGMEELFF.

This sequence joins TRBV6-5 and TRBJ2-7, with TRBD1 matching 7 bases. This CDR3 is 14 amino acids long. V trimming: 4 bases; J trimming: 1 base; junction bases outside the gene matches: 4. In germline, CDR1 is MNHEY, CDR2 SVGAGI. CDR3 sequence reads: CASSSRQGSYEQYF. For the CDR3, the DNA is TGTGCCAGCAGTTCCCGACAGGGATCCTACGAGCAGTACTTC.

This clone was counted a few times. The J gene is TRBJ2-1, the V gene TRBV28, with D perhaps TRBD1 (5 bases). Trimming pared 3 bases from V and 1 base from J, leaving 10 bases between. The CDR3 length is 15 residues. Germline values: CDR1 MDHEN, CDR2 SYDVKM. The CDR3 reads CASSLIQVSYNEQFF. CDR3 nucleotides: TGTGCCAGCAGTTTGATACAGGTTTCCTACAATGAGCAGTTCTTC.

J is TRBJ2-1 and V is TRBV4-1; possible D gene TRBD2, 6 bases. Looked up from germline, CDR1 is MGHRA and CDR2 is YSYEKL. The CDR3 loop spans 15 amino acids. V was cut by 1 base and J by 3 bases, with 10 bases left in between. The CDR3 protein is CASSQGSGSYNEQFF. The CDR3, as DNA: TGCGCCAGCAGCCAAGGGTCCGGGAGCTACAATGAGCAGTTCTTC.

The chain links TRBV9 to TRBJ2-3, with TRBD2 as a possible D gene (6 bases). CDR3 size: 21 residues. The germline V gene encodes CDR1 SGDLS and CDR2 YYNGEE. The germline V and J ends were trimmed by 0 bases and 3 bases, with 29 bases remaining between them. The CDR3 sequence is CASSVGGRRRGLHLYTDTQYF. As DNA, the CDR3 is TGTGCCAGCAGCGTAGGGGGACGGAGGCGGGGCCTCCATTTGTATACAGATACGCAGTATTTT.

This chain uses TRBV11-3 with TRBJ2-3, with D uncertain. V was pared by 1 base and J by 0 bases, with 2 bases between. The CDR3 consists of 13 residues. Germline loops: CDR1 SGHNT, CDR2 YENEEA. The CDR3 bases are TGTGCCAGCAGCTTAGTCAGCACAGATACGCAGTATTTT. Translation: CASSLVSTDTQYF.

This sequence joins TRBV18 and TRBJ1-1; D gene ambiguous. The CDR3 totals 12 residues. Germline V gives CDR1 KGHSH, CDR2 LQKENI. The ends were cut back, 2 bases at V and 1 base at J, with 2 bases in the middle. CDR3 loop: CASSPGNTEAFF. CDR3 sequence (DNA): TGTGCCAGCTCACCAGGGAACACTGAAGCTTTCTTT.

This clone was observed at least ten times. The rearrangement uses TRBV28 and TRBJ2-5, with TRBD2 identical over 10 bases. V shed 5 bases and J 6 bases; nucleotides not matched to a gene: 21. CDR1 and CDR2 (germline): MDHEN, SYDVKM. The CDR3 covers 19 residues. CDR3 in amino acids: CASSPRGSGRSGIEKTQYF. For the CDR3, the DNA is TGTGCCAGCAGTCCCCGGGGTAGCGGGAGGAGTGGGATTGAAAAGACCCAGTACTTC.

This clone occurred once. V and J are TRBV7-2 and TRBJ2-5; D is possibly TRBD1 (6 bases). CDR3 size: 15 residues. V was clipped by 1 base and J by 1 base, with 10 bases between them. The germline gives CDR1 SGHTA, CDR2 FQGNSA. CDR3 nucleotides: TGTGCCAGCAGCTTAGAAAGGGGGTCCCAAGAGACCCAGTACTTC. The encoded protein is CASSLERGSQETQYF.

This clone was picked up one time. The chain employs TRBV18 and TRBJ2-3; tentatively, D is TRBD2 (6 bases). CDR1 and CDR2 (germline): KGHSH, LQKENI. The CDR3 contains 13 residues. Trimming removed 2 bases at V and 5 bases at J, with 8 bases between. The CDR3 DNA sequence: TGTGCCAGCTCACCAAGGAGGGTAGATACGCAGTATTTT. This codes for CASSPRRVDTQYF.

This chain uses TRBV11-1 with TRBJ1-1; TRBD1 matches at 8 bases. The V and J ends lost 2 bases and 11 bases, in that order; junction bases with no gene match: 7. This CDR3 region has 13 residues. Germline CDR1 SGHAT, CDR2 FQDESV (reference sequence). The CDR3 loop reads CASSLRADRAAFF. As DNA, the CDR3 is TGTGCCAGCAGCTTAAGGGCGGACAGGGCGGCTTTCTTT.